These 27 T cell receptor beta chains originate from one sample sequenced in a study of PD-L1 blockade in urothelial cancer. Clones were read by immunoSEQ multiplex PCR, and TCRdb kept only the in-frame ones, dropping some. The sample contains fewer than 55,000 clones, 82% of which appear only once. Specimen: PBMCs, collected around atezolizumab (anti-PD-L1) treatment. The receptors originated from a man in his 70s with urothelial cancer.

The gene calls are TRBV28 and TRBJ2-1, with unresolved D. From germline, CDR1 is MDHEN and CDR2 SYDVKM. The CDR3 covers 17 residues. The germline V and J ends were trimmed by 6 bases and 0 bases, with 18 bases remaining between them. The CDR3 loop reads CASSQLSLMSSYNEQFF. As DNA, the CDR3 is TGTGCCAGCAGCCAACTAAGCCTGATGAGCTCCTACAATGAGCAGTTCTTC. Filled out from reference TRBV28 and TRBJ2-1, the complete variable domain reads DVKVTQSSRYLVKRTGEKVFLECVQDMDHENMFWYRQDPGLGLRLIYFSYDVKMKEKGDIPEGYSVSREKKERFSLILESASTNQTSMYLCASSQLSLMSSYNEQFFGPGTRLTVL.

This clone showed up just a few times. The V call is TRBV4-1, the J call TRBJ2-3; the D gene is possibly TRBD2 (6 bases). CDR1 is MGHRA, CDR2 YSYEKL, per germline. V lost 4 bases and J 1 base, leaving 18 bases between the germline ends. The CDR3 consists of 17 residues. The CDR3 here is CASSRSGTPQGTDTQYF. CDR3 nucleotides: TGCGCCAGCAGCCGATCCGGGACTCCCCAAGGCACAGATACGCAGTATTTT.

The CDR3 region is CSVAARNYEQYF. The CDR3 DNA reads TGCAGCGTTGCGGCCAGGAATTACGAGCAGTACTTC. This chain links TRBV29-1 with TRBJ2-7; D gene ambiguous. V lost 4 bases and J lost 4, with 11 bases in between. This CDR3 comprises 12 residues. CDR1 is SQVTM and CDR2 is ANQGSEA in the germline V gene.

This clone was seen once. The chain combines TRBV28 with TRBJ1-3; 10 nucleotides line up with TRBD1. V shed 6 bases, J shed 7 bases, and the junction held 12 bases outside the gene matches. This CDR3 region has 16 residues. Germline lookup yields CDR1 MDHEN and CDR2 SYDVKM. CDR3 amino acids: CASSPGQGVWVNTIYF. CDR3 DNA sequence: TGTGCCAGCAGCCCCGGACAGGGGGTCTGGGTGAACACCATATATTTT.

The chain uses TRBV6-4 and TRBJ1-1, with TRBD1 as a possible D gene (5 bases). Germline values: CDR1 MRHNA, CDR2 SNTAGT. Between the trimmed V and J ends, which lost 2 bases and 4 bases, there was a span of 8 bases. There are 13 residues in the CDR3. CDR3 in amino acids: CASSDTGPTEAFF. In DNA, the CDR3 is TGTGCCAGCAGTGACACAGGTCCCACTGAAGCTTTCTTT.

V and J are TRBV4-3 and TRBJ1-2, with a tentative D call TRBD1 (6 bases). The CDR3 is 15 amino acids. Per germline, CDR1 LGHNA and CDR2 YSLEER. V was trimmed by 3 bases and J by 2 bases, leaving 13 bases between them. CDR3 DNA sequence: TGCGCCAGCAGCCAGGCAGGCGGGGGCAACTATGGCTACACCTTC. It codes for CASSQAGGGNYGYTF.

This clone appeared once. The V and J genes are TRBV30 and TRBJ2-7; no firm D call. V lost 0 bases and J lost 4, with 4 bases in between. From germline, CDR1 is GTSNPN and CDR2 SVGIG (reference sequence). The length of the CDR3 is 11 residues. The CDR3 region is CAWSVRYEQYF. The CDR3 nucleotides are TGTGCCTGGAGTGTACGGTACGAGCAGTACTTC.

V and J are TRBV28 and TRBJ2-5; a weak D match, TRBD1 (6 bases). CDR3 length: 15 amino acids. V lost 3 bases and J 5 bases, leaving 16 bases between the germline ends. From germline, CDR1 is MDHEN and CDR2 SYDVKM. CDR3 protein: CASSFAGDGPETQYF. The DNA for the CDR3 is TGTGCCAGCAGTTTCGCAGGGGATGGCCCGGAGACCCAGTACTTC.

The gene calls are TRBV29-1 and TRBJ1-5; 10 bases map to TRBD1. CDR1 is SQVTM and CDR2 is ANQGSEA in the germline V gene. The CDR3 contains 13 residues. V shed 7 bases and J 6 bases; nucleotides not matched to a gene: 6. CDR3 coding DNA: TGCAGCGCCTCGACAGGGGGCGGTCAGCCCCAGCATTTT. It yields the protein CSASTGGGQPQHF.

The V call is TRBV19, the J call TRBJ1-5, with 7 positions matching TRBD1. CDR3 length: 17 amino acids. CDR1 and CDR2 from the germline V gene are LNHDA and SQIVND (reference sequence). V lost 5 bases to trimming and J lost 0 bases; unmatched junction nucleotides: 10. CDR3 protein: CASSPWDSAYSNQPQHF. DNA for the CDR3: TGTGCCAGTAGTCCCTGGGACAGCGCTTATAGCAATCAGCCCCAGCATTTT.

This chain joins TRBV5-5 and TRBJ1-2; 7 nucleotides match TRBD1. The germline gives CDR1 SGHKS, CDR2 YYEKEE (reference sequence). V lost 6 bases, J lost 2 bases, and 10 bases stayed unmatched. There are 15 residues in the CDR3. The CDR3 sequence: CASISTPTGNYGYTF. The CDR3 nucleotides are TGTGCCAGCATCTCAACCCCGACAGGGAACTATGGCTACACCTTC.

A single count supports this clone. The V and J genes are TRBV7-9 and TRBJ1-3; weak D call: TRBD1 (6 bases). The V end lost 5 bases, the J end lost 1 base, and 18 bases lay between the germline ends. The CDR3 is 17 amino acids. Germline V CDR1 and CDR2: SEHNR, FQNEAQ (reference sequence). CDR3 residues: CASSPGARGKSGNTIYF. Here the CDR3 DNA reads TGTGCCAGCAGCCCCGGGGCTAGGGGGAAGTCTGGAAACACCATATATTTT.

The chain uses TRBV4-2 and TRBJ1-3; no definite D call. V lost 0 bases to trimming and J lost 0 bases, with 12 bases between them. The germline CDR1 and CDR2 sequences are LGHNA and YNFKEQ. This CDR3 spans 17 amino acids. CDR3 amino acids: CASSQEEVLSSGNTIYF. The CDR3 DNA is TGTGCCAGCAGCCAAGAGGAGGTCCTTTCCTCTGGAAACACCATATATTTT.

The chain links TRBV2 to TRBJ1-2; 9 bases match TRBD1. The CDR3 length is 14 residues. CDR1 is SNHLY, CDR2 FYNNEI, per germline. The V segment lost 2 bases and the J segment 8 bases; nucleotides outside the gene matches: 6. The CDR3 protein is CASSETGTGRGYTF. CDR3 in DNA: TGTGCCAGCAGTGAAACCGGGACAGGGCGCGGCTACACCTTC.

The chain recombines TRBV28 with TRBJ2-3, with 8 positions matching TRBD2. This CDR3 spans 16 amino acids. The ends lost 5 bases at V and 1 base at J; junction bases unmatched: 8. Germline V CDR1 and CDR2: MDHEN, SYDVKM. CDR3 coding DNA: TGTGCCAGCAGTACGACTAGCGCGGGAGGCACAGATACGCAGTATTTT. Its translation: CASSTTSAGGTDTQYF. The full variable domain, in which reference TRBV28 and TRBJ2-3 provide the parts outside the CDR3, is DVKVTQSSRYLVKRTGEKVFLECVQDMDHENMFWYRQDPGLGLRLIYFSYDVKMKEKGDIPEGYSVSREKKERFSLILESASTNQTSMYLCASSTTSAGGTDTQYFGPGTRLTVL.

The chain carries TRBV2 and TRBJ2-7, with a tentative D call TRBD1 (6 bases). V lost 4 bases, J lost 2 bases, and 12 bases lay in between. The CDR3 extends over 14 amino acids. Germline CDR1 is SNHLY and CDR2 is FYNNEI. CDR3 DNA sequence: TGTGCCAGCAGTGCAAATAGGGACACCTACGAGCAGTACTTC. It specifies CASSANRDTYEQYF.

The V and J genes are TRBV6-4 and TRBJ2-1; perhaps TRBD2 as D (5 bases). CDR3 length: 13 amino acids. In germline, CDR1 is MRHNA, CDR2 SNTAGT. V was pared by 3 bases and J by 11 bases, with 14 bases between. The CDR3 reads CASSESMGSKQFF. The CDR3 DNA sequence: TGTGCCAGCAGTGAATCAATGGGGAGTAAGCAGTTCTTC.

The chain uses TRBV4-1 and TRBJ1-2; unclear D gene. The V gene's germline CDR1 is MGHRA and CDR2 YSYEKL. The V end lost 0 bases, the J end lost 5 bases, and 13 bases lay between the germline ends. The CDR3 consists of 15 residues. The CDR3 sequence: CASSQETGPKYGYTF. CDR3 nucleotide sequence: TGCGCCAGCAGCCAAGAGACTGGCCCGAAGTATGGCTACACCTTC.

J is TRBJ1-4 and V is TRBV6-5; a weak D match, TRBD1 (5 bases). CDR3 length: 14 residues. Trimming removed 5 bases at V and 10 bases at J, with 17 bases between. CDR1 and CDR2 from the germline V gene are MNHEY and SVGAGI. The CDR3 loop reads CASSPRGSGGKLFF. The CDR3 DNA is TGTGCCAGCAGTCCGCGGGGGTCCGGCGGAAAACTGTTTTTT.

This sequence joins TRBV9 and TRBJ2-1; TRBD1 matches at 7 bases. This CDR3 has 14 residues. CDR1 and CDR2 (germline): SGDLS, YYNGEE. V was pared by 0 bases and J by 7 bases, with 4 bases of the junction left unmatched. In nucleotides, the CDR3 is TGTGCCAGCAGCGTAGAGAACAGGGGAAATGAGCAGTTCTTC. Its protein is CASSVENRGNEQFF. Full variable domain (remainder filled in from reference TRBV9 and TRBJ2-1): DSGVTQTPKHLITATGQRVTLRCSPRSGDLSVYWYQQSLDQGLQFLIQYYNGEERAKGNILERFSAQQFPDLHSELNLSSLELGDSALYFCASSVENRGNEQFFGPGTRLTVL.

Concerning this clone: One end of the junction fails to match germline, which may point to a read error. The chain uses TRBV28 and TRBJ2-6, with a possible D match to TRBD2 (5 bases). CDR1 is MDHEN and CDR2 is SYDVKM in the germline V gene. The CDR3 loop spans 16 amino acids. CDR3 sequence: CASTAPGSSGVNVLTF. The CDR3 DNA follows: TGTGCCAGCACGGCACCTGGGAGCTCTGGGGTCAACGTCCTGACTTTC.

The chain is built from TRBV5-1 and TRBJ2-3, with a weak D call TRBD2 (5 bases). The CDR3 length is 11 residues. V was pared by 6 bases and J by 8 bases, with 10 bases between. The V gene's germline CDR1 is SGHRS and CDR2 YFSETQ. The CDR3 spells CASTSGVTQYF. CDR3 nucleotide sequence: TGCGCCAGCACCTCCGGGGTTACGCAGTATTTT.

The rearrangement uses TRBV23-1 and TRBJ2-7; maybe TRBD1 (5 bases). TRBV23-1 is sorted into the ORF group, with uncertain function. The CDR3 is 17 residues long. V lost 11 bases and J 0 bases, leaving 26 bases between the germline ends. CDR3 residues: CALTRAIDSLFSYEQYF. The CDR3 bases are TGCGCCCTGACAAGAGCTATCGACAGCCTCTTCTCCTACGAGCAGTACTTC.

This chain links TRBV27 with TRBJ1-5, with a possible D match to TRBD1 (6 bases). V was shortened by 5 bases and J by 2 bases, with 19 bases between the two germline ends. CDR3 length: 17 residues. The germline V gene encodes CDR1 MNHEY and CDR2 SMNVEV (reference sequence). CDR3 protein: CASSPTDSSRGNQPQHF. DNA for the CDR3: TGTGCCAGCAGTCCCACGGACAGTTCTCGGGGCAATCAGCCCCAGCATTTT.

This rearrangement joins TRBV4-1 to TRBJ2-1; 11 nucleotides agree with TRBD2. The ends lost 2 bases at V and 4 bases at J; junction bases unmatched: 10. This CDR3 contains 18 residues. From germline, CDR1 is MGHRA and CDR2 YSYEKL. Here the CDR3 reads CASSQTAPGLAEYNEQFF. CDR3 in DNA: TGCGCCAGCAGCCAAACCGCTCCGGGACTAGCGGAATACAATGAGCAGTTCTTC.

CDR3 in amino acids: CASNPYRGANSPLHF. Written as DNA, the CDR3 is TGTGCCAGCAACCCTTATCGGGGGGCTAATTCACCCCTCCACTTT. The chain employs TRBV7-3 and TRBJ1-6, with a tentative D call TRBD1 (6 bases). CDR1 and CDR2 from the germline V gene are SGHTA and FQGTGA. V was trimmed by 7 bases and J by 6 bases, leaving 16 bases between them. CDR3 length: 15 residues.

CDR3 sequence reads: CASSPTGGGNTIYF. For the CDR3, the DNA is TGCGCCAGCAGCCCCACAGGGGGCGGAAACACCATATATTTT. The rearrangement joins TRBV5-1 to TRBJ1-3; 9 bases align to TRBD1. The CDR3 loop spans 14 amino acids. Germline lookup yields CDR1 SGHRS and CDR2 YFSETQ. J lost 4 bases, V lost 4 bases, and 3 bases had no gene match.